Presented here are 25 T cell receptor beta chains from one specimen sequenced in a study of hypomethylating agent response in myelodysplastic syndrome. Repertoires were generated with immunoSEQ multiplex PCR, while TCRdb's copy carries only in-frame clones and drops some. The table shows several thousand clones, with roughly 87% occurring only once. The sample was bone marrow, taken before or after starting hypomethylating agent treatment for myelodysplastic syndrome (not recorded which). The receptors shown here come from a human donor with myelodysplastic syndrome.

The chain joins TRBV2 to TRBJ2-7; D remains ambiguous. V lost 0 bases and J lost 3, with 15 bases in between. The germline gives CDR1 SNHLY, CDR2 FYNNEI. The CDR3 covers 16 residues. The CDR3 bases are TGTGCCAGCAGTGAAGCTTTGAGTAGTTTGGGCTACGAGCAGTACTTC. This sequence encodes CASSEALSSLGYEQYF.

J is TRBJ2-5 and V is TRBV9; 7 positions match TRBD1. The CDR3 contains 15 residues. The V and J ends lost 4 bases and 2 bases, in that order; junction bases with no gene match: 8. Germline V gives CDR1 SGDLS, CDR2 YYNGEE. The CDR3 region is CASSPPPTGQETQYF. The CDR3 nucleotides are TGTGCCAGCAGCCCCCCCCCGACAGGGCAAGAGACCCAGTACTTC.

This clone was seen a few times. V is TRBV7-8 and J is TRBJ2-7, with D perhaps given as TRBD1 or TRBD2 (5 bases each). The germline V gene encodes CDR1 SGHVS and CDR2 FQNEAQ. This CDR3 region has 16 residues. V lost 1 base and J 6 bases, leaving 19 bases between the germline ends. The DNA for the CDR3 is TGTGCCAGCAGCTTAGAGGCCCGGGGCCGGCTAAGCGAGCAGTACGTC. Protein sequence: CASSLEARGRLSEQYV.

This clone has just one count. CDR3 sequence: CASSLFTGEQPQHF. The DNA of the CDR3 is TGTGCCAGCAGCTTATTTACAGGGGAGCAGCCCCAGCATTTT. V and J are TRBV5-8 and TRBJ1-5; 7 bases fit TRBD1. CDR1 and CDR2 from the germline V gene are SGHTS and YDEGEE. The V gene end was trimmed by 2 bases and the J gene end by 7 bases; junction bases not matched to a gene: 6. The CDR3 length is 14 residues.

The chain recombines TRBV11-3 with TRBJ1-4; D call uncertain. The V gene lost 6 bases and the J gene lost 2 bases, with 10 bases spanning the gap. Germline lookup yields CDR1 SGHNT and CDR2 YENEEA. The CDR3 extends over 14 amino acids. The CDR3 DNA follows: TGTGCCAGCAGTGTGGGCAGTACTAATGAAAAACTGTTTTTT. Residues: CASSVGSTNEKLFF.

The J gene is TRBJ1-2, the V gene TRBV5-1, with TRBD1 matching over 9 bases. There are 14 residues in the CDR3. The trim removed 4 bases at V and 5 bases at J, leaving 6 bases unmatched. Germline loops: CDR1 SGHRS, CDR2 YFSETQ. The chain's CDR3 is CASSPNGQGYGYTF. CDR3 coding DNA: TGCGCCAGCAGCCCGAACGGACAGGGGTATGGCTACACCTTC.

V gene TRBV5-6 combines with J gene TRBJ1-2; the D gene is possibly TRBD1 (6 bases). Per germline, CDR1 SGHDT and CDR2 YYEEEE. This CDR3 is 14 amino acids long. The V end was cut by 0 bases, the J end by 8 bases, with 14 bases between. The CDR3 DNA follows: TGTGCCAGCAGCTTGGGTACGGGGGCGGGCGGCTACACCTTC. Its translation: CASSLGTGAGGYTF.

This chain uses TRBV7-9 with TRBJ1-5; no clear D gene. V lost 3 bases and J lost 2, with 14 bases in between. Germline V gives CDR1 SEHNR, CDR2 FQNEAQ (reference sequence). The CDR3 contains 16 residues. The CDR3 DNA reads as TGTGCCAGCAGCTTGCGTGGCGAGGATGGCAATCAGCCCCAGCATTTT. It is translated as CASSLRGEDGNQPQHF.

The genes are TRBV5-8 and TRBJ1-1; D gene uncertain. The germline gives CDR1 SGHTS, CDR2 YDEGEE. The germline V and J ends were trimmed by 0 bases and 10 bases, with 16 bases remaining between them. The CDR3 extends over 14 amino acids. The DNA of the CDR3 is TGTGCCAGCAGCTTGGGGAGGATTAGGACTCCAGCTTTCTTT. It translates to CASSLGRIRTPAFF.

This chain uses TRBV4-3 with TRBJ2-5; TRBD1 is a possible D gene (6 bases). Trimming cost V 0 bases and J 5 bases, with 16 bases left between them. The germline gives CDR1 LGHNA, CDR2 YSLEER. The CDR3 spans 16 residues. The CDR3 here is CASSQDRGAGVETQYF. In DNA, the CDR3 is TGCGCCAGCAGCCAAGATCGTGGGGCAGGGGTGGAGACCCAGTACTTC.

The rearrangement joins TRBV5-6 to TRBJ1-1; 7 nucleotides align to TRBD1. V was clipped by 4 bases and J by 0 bases; unmatched bases: 3. The CDR3 has 14 amino acids. Germline CDR1 SGHDT, CDR2 YYEEEE. CDR3 residues: CASSLGTVNTEAFF. The CDR3, as DNA: TGTGCCAGCAGCCTTGGGACAGTGAACACTGAAGCTTTCTTT. Supplemented by reference TRBV5-6 and TRBJ1-1, the full variable domain reads DAGVTQSPTHLIKTRGQQVTLRCSPKSGHDTVSWYQQALGQGPQFIFQYYEEEERQRGNFPDRFSGHQFPNYSSELNVNALLLGDSALYLCASSLGTVNTEAFFGQGTRLTVV.

The chain combines TRBV1 with TRBJ2-7; no check of the table's D call, TRBD1, against the DNA was made. TRBV1 is a documented pseudogene. The CDR3 runs to 13 residues. CDR3 residues: CTSSPGTGTEQYF. CDR3 nucleotide sequence: TGCACCAGCAGCCCTGGGACAGGGACCGAGCAGTACTTC.

The chain joins TRBV10-3 to TRBJ2-3, with 12 bases fitting TRBD2. With V trimmed by 2 bases and J by 0 bases, 6 bases remained unmatched. Looked up from germline, CDR1 is ENHRY and CDR2 is SYGVKD. The CDR3 length is 18 residues. CDR3 amino acids: CAISEGLAGKSSTDTQYF. CDR3 sequence (DNA): TGTGCCATCAGTGAGGGACTAGCGGGGAAATCTAGCACAGATACGCAGTATTTT.

This clone was counted once. The chain is built from TRBV5-6 and TRBJ1-5; D is ambiguous. Germline-derived CDR1 and CDR2 are SGHDT and YYEEEE. With 4 bases removed from V and 4 bases from J, the gap between germline ends came to 12 bases. The CDR3 extends over 14 amino acids. CDR3: CASSADGYNQPQHF. CDR3 sequence (DNA): TGTGCCAGCAGCGCGGACGGTTATAATCAGCCCCAGCATTTT.

The gene calls are TRBV5-5 and TRBJ1-2; D is undetermined. Trimming shortened V by 0 bases and J by 1 base, and 7 bases separated the two germline ends. Germline V gene sequence: CDR1 SGHKS, CDR2 YYEKEE (reference sequence). The CDR3 spans 14 residues. The CDR3 is CASSLDGSNYGYTF. The CDR3 DNA reads as TGTGCCAGCAGCTTGGACGGTAGTAACTATGGCTACACCTTC.

The sample holds one count of this clone. The chain couples TRBV11-2 to TRBJ2-1; TRBD2 is a possible D gene (5 bases). The V and J ends lost 4 bases and 8 bases respectively, with 12 bases between them. The CDR3 covers 13 residues. CDR1 is SGHAT and CDR2 is FQNNGV in the germline V gene. Written as DNA, the CDR3 is TGTGCCAGCAGCTCTTCGGGGTTCCATGAGCAGTTCTTC. It specifies CASSSSGFHEQFF.

The chain employs TRBV9 and TRBJ1-2; no reliable D call. Trimming removed 4 bases from V and 3 bases from J, with 22 bases in between. Per germline, CDR1 SGDLS and CDR2 YYNGEE. The CDR3 consists of 17 residues. CDR3 in amino acids: CASSTWAVPREHYGYTF. CDR3 nucleotides: TGTGCCAGCAGCACATGGGCGGTTCCGAGGGAGCACTATGGCTACACCTTC. Variable domain in full (rest from reference TRBV9 and TRBJ1-2): DSGVTQTPKHLITATGQRVTLRCSPRSGDLSVYWYQQSLDQGLQFLIQYYNGEERAKGNILERFSAQQFPDLHSELNLSSLELGDSALYFCASSTWAVPREHYGYTFGSGTRLTVV.

The gene calls are TRBV6-6 and TRBJ1-1, with D unresolved. Trimming took 0 bases from V and 5 from J, leaving 10 bases between them. The CDR3 contains 14 residues. The germline V gene has CDR1 MNHNY and CDR2 SVGAGI (reference sequence). CDR3 loop: CASSYSIRETEAFF. DNA for the CDR3: TGTGCCAGCAGTTACTCGATTCGGGAGACTGAAGCTTTCTTT.

This chain joins TRBV27 and TRBJ1-5; unclear D gene. From germline, CDR1 is MNHEY and CDR2 SMNVEV (reference sequence). The CDR3 is made up of 13 amino acids. The V end was cut by 3 bases, the J end by 7 bases, with 10 bases between. In DNA, the CDR3 is TGTGCCAGCAGTTTGTCAGAGAACCAGCCCCAGCATTTT. Its protein is CASSLSENQPQHF.

This rearrangement joins TRBV11-2 to TRBJ2-7, with D possibly TRBD1 on 6 matching bases. The germline V gene encodes CDR1 SGHAT and CDR2 FQNNGV. V shed 5 bases and J shed 2 bases, with 16 bases lying between them. The CDR3 has 15 residues. The CDR3 here is CASSQLQGLPYEQYF. The CDR3 nucleotides read TGTGCCAGCAGCCAGCTCCAGGGGCTCCCCTACGAGCAGTACTTC.

This clone has only a few counts. The genes are TRBV10-1 and TRBJ1-5; TRBD1 is a possible D gene (6 bases). This CDR3 is 13 amino acids long. Germline V gene lookup returns CDR1 WNHNN and CDR2 SYGVQD (reference sequence). With 6 bases removed from V and 4 bases from J, the gap between germline ends came to 10 bases. Written as DNA, the CDR3 is TGCGCCAGCAGCAATACAGGGAATCAGCCCCAGCATTTT. The encoded protein is CASSNTGNQPQHF.

The V call is TRBV15, the J call TRBJ2-5; D remains ambiguous. The CDR3 is made up of 13 amino acids. V lost 2 bases to trimming and J lost 1 base, with 5 bases between them. Germline V CDR1 and CDR2: LNHNV, YYDKDF (reference sequence). DNA for the CDR3: TGTGCCACCAGCAGAACCCTCCAAGAGACCCAGTACTTC. Translated: CATSRTLQETQYF.

The chain has TRBV10-3 and TRBJ1-5, with D perhaps matching TRBD1 (5 bases). Germline V gene data show CDR1 as ENHRY and CDR2 as SYGVKD. The CDR3 contains 14 residues. Trimming took 4 bases from V and 5 from J, leaving 12 bases between them. CDR3 region: CAISGGSEDQPQHF. DNA for the CDR3: TGTGCCATCAGTGGGGGGTCGGAGGATCAGCCCCAGCATTTT.

The chain recombines TRBV10-3 with TRBJ1-2; 9 bases align to TRBD1. This CDR3 contains 13 residues. V lost 10 bases to trimming and J lost 5 bases; unmatched junction nucleotides: 8. Germline CDR1 is ENHRY and CDR2 is SYGVKD. The CDR3 loop reads CASGQGNAYGYTF. CDR3 coding DNA: TGTGCCAGTGGACAGGGGAACGCTTATGGCTACACCTTC.

The gene calls are TRBV5-3 and TRBJ2-7; maybe TRBD1 (7 bases). TRBV5-3 belongs to the ORF category, with a function that is uncertain. CDR3 length: 17 amino acids. The ends were cut back, 8 bases at V and 2 bases at J, with 26 bases in the middle. In DNA, the CDR3 is TGTGCCAGCCAGCTTTCCAGGCGGCAGGGGGGAACCTACGAGCAGTACTTC. This encodes CASQLSRRQGGTYEQYF.